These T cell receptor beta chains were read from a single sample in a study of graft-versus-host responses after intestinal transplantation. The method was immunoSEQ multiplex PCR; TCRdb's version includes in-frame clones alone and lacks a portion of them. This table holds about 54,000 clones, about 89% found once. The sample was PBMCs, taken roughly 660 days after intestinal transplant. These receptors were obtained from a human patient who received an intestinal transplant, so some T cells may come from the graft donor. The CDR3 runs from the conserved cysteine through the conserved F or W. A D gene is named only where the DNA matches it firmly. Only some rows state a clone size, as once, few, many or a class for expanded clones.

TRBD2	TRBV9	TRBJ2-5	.	CASSVRGLAGQETQYF	TGTGCCAGCAGCGTAAGAGGACTAGCAGGACAAGAGACCCAGTACTTC
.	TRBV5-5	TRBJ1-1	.	CASSFIGGTEAFF	TGTGCCAGCAGCTTCATCGGGGGCACTGAAGCTTTCTTT
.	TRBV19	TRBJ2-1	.	CASTQGHEQFF	TGTGCCAGTACACAGGGCCATGAGCAGTTCTTC
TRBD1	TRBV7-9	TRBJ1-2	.	CASSLQAGQGNYGYTF	TGTGCCAGCAGCTTACAAGCAGGACAGGGGAACTATGGCTACACCTTC
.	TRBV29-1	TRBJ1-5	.	CSVEEDQPQHF	TGCAGCGTTGAAGAAGATCAGCCCCAGCATTTT
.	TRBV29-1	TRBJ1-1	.	CSAWEIMNTEAFF	TGCAGCGCCTGGGAGATCATGAACACTGAAGCTTTCTTT
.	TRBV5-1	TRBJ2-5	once	CASSAGTRETQYF	TGCGCCAGCAGCGCAGGGACTCGGGAGACCCAGTACTTC
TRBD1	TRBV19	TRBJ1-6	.	CASSIAGQGSSPLHF	TGTGCCAGTAGTATCGCGGGACAGGGCTCTTCACCCCTCCACTTT
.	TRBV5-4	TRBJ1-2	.	CASSLDKGLYGYTF	TGTGCCAGCAGCTTGGATAAGGGTCTCTATGGCTACACCTTC
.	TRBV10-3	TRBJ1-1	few	CAIRESGAEAFF	TGTGCCATCAGGGAGTCGGGGGCTGAAGCTTTCTTT
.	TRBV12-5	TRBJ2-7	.	CASGDGEQYF	TGTGCTAGTGGTGATGGCGAGCAGTACTTC
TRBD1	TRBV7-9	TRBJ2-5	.	CASSYDRGQAETQYF	TGTGCCAGCAGCTATGACAGGGGGCAGGCAGAGACCCAGTACTTC
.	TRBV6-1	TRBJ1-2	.	CASSEKQGSGYTF	TGTGCCAGCAGTGAAAAACAGGGAAGCGGCTACACCTTC
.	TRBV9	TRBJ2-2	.	CASSVNTGELFF	TGTGCCAGCAGCGTCAACACCGGGGAGCTGTTTTTT
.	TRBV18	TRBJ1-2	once	CASSPPTVSGYTF	TGTGCCAGCTCACCCCCTACGGTTAGTGGCTACACCTTC
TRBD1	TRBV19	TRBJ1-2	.	CASSVRQGNGYTF	TGTGCCAGTAGTGTTAGACAGGGGAATGGCTACACCTTC
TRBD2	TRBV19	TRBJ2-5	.	CASSERLAGQTQYF	TGTGCCAGTAGTGAGAGACTAGCGGGTCAGACCCAGTACTTC
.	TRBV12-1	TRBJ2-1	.	CASSFSSGHVDNEQFF	TGTGCCAGCAGCTTTTCTAGCGGACATGTCGACAATGAGCAGTTCTTC
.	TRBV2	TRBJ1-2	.	CASSNSGALKLHGYTF	TGTGCCAGCAGTAATTCCGGGGCTTTAAAGTTGCATGGCTACACCTTC
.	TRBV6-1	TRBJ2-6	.	CASSKGGIRSSGANVLTF	TGTGCCAGCAGTAAAGGGGGTATACGAAGCTCTGGGGCCAACGTCCTGACTTTC
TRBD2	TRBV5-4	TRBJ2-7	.	CASSQIGLVNEQYF	TGTGCCAGCAGCCAAATCGGACTAGTAAACGAGCAGTACTTC
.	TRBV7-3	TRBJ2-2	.	CASSPRNPQRELFF	TGTGCCAGCAGCCCCAGGAACCCTCAAAGGGAGCTGTTTTTT
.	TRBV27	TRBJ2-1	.	CASSLGGSTTNEQFF	TGTGCCAGCAGTTTAGGAGGGTCAACGACCAATGAGCAGTTCTTC
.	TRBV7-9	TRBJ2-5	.	CASSLQRLQETQYF	TGTGCCAGCAGCCTCCAGCGACTCCAAGAGACCCAGTACTTC
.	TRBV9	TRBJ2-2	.	CASSDTGFGDTGELFF	TGTGCCAGCAGCGATACAGGGTTTGGGGACACCGGGGAGCTGTTTTTT
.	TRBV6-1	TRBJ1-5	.	CASSGGPPGPQHF	TGTGCCAGCAGTGGGGGGCCCCCGGGGCCCCAGCATTTT
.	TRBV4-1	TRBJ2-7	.	CASSQDNKGLYEQYF	TGCGCCAGCAGCCAAGATAATAAGGGACTCTACGAGCAGTACTTC
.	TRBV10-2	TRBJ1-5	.	CASSEAVGRQPQHF	TGCGCCAGCAGTGAGGCGGTAGGAAGGCAGCCCCAGCATTTT
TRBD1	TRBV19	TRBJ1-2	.	CASSQYQGAGYTF	TGTGCCAGTAGCCAATACCAGGGGGCGGGCTACACCTTC
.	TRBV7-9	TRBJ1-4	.	CASSFSLAGGNEKLFF	TGTGCCAGCAGCTTTTCTTTGGCAGGCGGTAATGAAAAACTGTTTTTT
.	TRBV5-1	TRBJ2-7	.	CASSLERPSYEQYF	TGCGCCAGCAGCTTGGAGAGGCCCTCCTACGAGCAGTACTTC
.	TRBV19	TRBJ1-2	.	CASSIEGSGYTF	TGTGCCAGTAGTATAGAGGGGAGTGGCTACACCTTC
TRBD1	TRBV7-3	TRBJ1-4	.	CASSLKGTGTQEKLFF	TGTGCCAGCAGCTTAAAAGGGACAGGGACCCAGGAAAAACTGTTTTTT
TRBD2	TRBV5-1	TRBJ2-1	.	CASRKNLAGSSYNEQFF	TGCGCCAGCAGAAAAAACCTAGCGGGGAGCTCCTACAATGAGCAGTTCTTC
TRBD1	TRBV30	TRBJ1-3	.	CAWRGDRGKLSGNTIYF	TGTGCCTGGAGAGGGGACAGGGGAAAGCTCTCTGGAAACACCATATATTTT
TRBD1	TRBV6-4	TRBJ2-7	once	CASSPGQGAATQYF	TGTGCCAGCAGTCCAGGACAGGGGGCGGCGACGCAGTACTTC
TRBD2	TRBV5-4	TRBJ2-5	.	CASSLLAGDTETQYF	TGTGCCAGCAGCTTACTAGCGGGGGACACAGAGACCCAGTACTTC
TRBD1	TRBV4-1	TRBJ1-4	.	CASREGQFNEKLFF	TGCGCCAGCAGGGAGGGACAGTTTAATGAAAAACTGTTTTTT
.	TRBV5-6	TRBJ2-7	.	CASSFDGRNEQYF	TGTGCCAGCAGTTTTGATGGGAGGAACGAGCAGTACTTC
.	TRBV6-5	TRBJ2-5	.	CASSTRGGETQYF	TGTGCCAGCAGCACCAGGGGAGGAGAGACCCAGTACTTC
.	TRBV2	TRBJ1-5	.	CASSEQLRVQPQHF	TGTGCCAGCAGTGAACAGCTTAGGGTTCAGCCCCAGCATTTT
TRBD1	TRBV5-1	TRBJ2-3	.	CASSSGTGKTDTQYF	TGCGCCAGCAGCTCCGGGACAGGGAAAACAGATACGCAGTATTTT
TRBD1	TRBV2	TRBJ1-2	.	CASSAGQGIHGYTF	TGTGCCAGCAGTGCGGGACAGGGAATCCATGGCTACACCTTC
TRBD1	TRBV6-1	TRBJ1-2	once	CASRLGQGGGYTF	TGTGCCAGCAGATTGGGACAGGGTGGTGGCTACACCTTC
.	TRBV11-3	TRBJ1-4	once	CASSLEGLEGEKLFF	TGTGCCAGCAGCTTAGAGGGACTGGAGGGTGAAAAACTGTTTTTT
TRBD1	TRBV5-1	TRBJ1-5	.	CASSQQGKGQPQHF	TGCGCCAGCAGCCAACAGGGGAAAGGTCAGCCCCAGCATTTT
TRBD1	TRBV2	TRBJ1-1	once	CASNVRDRTEAFF	TGTGCCAGCAACGTACGGGACAGGACTGAAGCTTTCTTT